This TCR beta chain was captured by sequencing in a study of blood T cell repertoires in COVID-19 (dated by TCRdb to the early 2020s). Looking at the study overall: Collaborator samples came from the United States, Italy and Spain and covered acute and convalescent phases of COVID-19. Deeply sampled blood TCRbeta repertoires from subjects exposed to, actively infected with, or recovered from COVID-19 were included in the dataset. The material from the prospective study consisted of cDNA or gDNA derived from T cells, B-cell-depleted T cells, or PBMCs. Sample metadata almost always included a de-identified subject ID, COVID-19 status, age in years and sex. The repertoires were released in a freely available public database meant as a resource for research on the immune response to SARS-CoV-2. The samples were drawn from two sources: the first 160 participants of the ongoing ImmuneRACE study, and fewer than 1,500 subjects contributed by 6 global collaborators. Where available, HLA class I and class II types were taken from metadata supplied by the sample provider and were not determined by assay-based typing.

Summary of the overall study and its limitations: The quantity of clinical and demographic metadata differed by source and by participant and was supplied without curation.

The CDR3 holds 14 amino acids from the cysteine to the phenylalanine. CDR3 DNA is the only sequence kept; it has 42 bases, read in frame from the first base. V is shortened by 3 bases, J by 1 base, and the region joining them spans 10 bases. According to the germline V gene, CDR1 reads SGHRS and CDR2 reads YFSETQ. This clone appeared once. Its antigen has not been determined. Per-nucleotide qualities are absent, and no much larger clonotype sits a single base away. Whole blood was collected in K2EDTA tubes by collaborating institutions according to the institutions' own protocols. Collaborator samples were shipped for TCRbeta analysis as frozen whole blood, isolated PBMCs, or DNA extracted from either sample type. TCRbeta CDR3 regions were amplified from genomic DNA using the immunoSEQ Assay, a bias-controlled multiplex PCR. Per the original workflow: The number of nucleated cells in each sample was estimated from the amplification of reference gene primers within the assay. To quantify the absolute abundance of each unique TCRbeta CDR3 rearrangement, sequence reads were collapsed and filtered. For each sample, productive Simpson clonality was calculated as the square root of Simpson's diversity index over productive rearrangements. Drawn from immuneACCESS, this table holds only the in-frame rearrangements with V and J called that TCRdb kept. Clones are partly lost; checked studies trace under half to an unresolved V gene and leave the rest unexplained. V, J and clone size reflect that table, while D and trimming were determined from the DNA. A total of 150,000 to 200,000 clones appear in this sample, under 90% of them only once. 6.9% of the sample comes from the top ten.

This TCR derives from a man between 60 and 75 years old with acute or convalescent COVID-19. This chain joins TRBV5-1 to TRBJ1-2; the best D guess is TRBD1, with 5 bases matching. Source material: peripheral blood. The CDR3 here reads CASSSEGVNYGYTF. The DNA reads as follows: TGCGCCAGCAGCTCGGAAGGGGTTAACTATGGCTACACCTTC.